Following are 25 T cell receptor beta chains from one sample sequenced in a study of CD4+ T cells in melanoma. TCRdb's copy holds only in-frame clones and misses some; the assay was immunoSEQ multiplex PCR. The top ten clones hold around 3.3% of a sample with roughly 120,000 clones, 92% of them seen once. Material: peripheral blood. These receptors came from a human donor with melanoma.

In nucleotides, the CDR3 is TGCGCCAGCAGCCAATGGGAAATCCGTGGTTCTGAAGCTTTCTTT. Its protein product is CASSQWEIRGSEAFF. The V gene is TRBV4-1, the J gene TRBJ1-1; D is uncertain. CDR3 length: 15 amino acids. Germline values: CDR1 MGHRA, CDR2 YSYEKL. Trimming cost V 2 bases and J 6 bases, with 16 bases left between them.

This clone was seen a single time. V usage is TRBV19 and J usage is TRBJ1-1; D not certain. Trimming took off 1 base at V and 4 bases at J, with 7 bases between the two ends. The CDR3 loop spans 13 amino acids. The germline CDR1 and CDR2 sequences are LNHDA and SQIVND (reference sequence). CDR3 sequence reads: CASSIGWGTEAFF. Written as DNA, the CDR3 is TGTGCCAGTAGTATAGGATGGGGCACTGAAGCTTTCTTT.

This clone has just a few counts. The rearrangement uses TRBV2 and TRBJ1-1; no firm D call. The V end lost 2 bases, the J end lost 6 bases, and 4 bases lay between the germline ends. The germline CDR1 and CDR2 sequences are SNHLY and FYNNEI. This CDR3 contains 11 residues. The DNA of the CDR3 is TGTGCCAGCAGTGAATGGTCTGAAGCTTTCTTT. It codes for CASSEWSEAFF.

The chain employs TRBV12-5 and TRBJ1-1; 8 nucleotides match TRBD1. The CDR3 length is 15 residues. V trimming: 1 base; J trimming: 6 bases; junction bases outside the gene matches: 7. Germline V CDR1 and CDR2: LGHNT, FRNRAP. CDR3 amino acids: CASGLGQGREAEAFF. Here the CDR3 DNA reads TGTGCTAGTGGTTTGGGACAGGGGAGGGAGGCTGAAGCTTTCTTT.

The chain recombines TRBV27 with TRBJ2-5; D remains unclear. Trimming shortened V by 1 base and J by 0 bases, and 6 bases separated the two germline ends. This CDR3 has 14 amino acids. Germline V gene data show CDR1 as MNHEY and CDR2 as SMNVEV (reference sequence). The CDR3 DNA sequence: TGTGCCAGCAGTTTATTGGCCTACCAAGAGACCCAGTACTTC. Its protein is CASSLLAYQETQYF.

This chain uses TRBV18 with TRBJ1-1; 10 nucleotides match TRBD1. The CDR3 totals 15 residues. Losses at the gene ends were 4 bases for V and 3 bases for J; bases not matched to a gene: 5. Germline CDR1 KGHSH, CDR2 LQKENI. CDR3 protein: CASSQTGGSDTEAFF. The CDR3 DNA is TGTGCCAGCTCACAGACAGGGGGCTCGGACACTGAAGCTTTCTTT.

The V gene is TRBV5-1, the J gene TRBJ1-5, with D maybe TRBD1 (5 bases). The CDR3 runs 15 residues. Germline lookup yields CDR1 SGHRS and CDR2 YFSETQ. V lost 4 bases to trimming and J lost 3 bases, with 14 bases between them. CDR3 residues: CASSPGGGLNQPQHF. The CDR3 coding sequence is TGCGCCAGCAGCCCGGGGGGAGGGCTCAATCAGCCCCAGCATTTT.

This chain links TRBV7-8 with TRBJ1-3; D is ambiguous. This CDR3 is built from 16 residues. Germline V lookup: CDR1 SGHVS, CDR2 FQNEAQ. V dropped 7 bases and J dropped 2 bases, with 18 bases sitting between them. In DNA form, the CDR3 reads TGTGCCAGCACCTATGGTTCCTTCACACCTGGAAACACCATATATTTT. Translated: CASTYGSFTPGNTIYF.

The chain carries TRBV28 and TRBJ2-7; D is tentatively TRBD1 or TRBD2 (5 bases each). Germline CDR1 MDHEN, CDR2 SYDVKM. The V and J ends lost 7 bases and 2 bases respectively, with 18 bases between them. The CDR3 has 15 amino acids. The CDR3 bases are TGTGCCAGCAACCATGCCGGGGCGGGCCCCTACGAGCAGTACTTC. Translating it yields CASNHAGAGPYEQYF.

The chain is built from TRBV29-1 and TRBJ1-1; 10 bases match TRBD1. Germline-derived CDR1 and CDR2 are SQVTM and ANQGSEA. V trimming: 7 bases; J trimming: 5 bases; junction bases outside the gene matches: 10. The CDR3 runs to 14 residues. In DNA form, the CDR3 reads TGCAGCGCTATCTGGACAGGGGGGGGTACTGAAGCTTTCTTT. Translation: CSAIWTGGGTEAFF.

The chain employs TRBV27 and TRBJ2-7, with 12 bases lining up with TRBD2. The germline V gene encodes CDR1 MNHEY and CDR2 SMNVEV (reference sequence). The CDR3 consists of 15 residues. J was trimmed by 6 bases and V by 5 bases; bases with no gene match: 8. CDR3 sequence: CASSKRLAGALEQYF. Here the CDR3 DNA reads TGTGCCAGCAGTAAACGACTAGCGGGAGCACTCGAGCAGTACTTC.

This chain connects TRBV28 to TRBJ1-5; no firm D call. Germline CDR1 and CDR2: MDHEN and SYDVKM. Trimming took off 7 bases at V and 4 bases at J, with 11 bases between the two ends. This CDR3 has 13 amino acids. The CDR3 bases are TGTGCCAGCACGGTACCACAGAATCAGCCCCAGCATTTT. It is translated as CASTVPQNQPQHF.

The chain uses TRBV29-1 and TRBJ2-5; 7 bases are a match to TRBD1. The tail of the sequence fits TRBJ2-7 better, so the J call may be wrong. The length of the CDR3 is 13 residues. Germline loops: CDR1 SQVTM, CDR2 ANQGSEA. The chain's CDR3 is CSVQPTGTYEQYF. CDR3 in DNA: TGCAGCGTTCAACCGACAGGGACCTACGAGCAGTACTTC.

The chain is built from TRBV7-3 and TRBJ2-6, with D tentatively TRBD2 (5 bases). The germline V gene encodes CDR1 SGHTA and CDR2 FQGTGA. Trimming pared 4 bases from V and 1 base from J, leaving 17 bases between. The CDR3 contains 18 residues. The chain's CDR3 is CASSYRAPGVSGANVLTF. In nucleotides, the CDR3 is TGTGCCAGCAGCTACCGGGCCCCCGGGGTTTCTGGGGCCAACGTCCTGACTTTC.

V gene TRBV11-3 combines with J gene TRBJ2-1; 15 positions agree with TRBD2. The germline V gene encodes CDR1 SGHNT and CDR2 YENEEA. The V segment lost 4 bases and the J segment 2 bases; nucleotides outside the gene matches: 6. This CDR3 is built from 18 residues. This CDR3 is CASSSRGLAGGTYNEQFF. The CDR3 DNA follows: TGTGCCAGCAGCTCTCGAGGACTAGCGGGAGGGACCTACAATGAGCAGTTCTTC.

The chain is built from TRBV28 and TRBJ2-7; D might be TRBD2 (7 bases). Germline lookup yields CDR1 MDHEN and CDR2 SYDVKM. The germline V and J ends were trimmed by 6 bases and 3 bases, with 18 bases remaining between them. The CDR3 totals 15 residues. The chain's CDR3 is CASRSPGGGLYEQYF. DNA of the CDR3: TGTGCCAGCAGATCCCCGGGGGGCGGGCTCTACGAGCAGTACTTC.

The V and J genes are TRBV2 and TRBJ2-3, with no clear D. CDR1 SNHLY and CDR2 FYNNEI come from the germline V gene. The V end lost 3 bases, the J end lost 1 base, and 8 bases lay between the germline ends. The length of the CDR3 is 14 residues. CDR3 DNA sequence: TGTGCCAGCAGTGATTCTGCACGCACAGATACGCAGTATTTT. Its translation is CASSDSARTDTQYF.

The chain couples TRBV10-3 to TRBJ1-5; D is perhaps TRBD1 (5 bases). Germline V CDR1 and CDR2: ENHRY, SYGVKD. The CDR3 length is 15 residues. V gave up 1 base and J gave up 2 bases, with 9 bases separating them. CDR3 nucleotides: TGTGCCATCAGTGAGTATCGGGGCGGCAATCAGCCCCAGCATTTT. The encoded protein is CAISEYRGGNQPQHF.

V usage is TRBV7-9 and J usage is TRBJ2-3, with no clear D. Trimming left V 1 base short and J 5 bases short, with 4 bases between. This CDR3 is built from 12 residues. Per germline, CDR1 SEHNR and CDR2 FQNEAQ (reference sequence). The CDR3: CASSLEGDTQYF. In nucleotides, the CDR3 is TGTGCCAGCAGCTTAGAAGGAGATACGCAGTATTTT.

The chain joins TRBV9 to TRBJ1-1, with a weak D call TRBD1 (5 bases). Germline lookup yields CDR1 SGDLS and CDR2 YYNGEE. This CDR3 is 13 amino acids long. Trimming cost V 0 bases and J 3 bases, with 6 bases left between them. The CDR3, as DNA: TGTGCCAGCAGCGTAGTGGGGGACACTGAAGCTTTCTTT. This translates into CASSVVGDTEAFF.

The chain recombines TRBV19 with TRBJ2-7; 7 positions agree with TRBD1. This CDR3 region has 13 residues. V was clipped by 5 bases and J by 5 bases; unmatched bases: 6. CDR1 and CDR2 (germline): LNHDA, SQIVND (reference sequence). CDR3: CASSDDRVNEQYF. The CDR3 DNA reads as TGTGCCAGTAGTGACGACAGGGTGAACGAGCAGTACTTC.

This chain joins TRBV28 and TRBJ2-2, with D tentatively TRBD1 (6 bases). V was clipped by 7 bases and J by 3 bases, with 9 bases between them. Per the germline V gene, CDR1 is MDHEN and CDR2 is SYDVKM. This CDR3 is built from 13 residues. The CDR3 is CASTGQYTGELFF. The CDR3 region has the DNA TGTGCCAGCACTGGACAGTACACCGGGGAGCTGTTTTTT. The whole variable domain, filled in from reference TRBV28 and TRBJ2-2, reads DVKVTQSSRYLVKRTGEKVFLECVQDMDHENMFWYRQDPGLGLRLIYFSYDVKMKEKGDIPEGYSVSREKKERFSLILESASTNQTSMYLCASTGQYTGELFFGEGSRLTVL.

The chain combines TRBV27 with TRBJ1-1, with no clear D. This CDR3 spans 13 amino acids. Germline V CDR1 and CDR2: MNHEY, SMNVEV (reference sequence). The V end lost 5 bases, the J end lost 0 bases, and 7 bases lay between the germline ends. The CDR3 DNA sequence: TGTGCCAGCAGTCTGGCCTTGAACACTGAAGCTTTCTTT. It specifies CASSLALNTEAFF.

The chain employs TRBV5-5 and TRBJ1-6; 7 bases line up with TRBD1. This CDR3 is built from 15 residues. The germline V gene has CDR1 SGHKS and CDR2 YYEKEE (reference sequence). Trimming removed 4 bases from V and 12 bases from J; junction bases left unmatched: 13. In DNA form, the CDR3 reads TGTGCCAGCAGCCCCGGGACAGCCGAAAGCCAACCCCTCCACTTT. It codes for CASSPGTAESQPLHF.

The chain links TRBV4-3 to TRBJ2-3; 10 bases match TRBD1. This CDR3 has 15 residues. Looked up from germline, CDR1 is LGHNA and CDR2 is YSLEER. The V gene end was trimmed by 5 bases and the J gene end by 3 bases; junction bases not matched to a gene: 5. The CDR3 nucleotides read TGCGCCAGCAGCGAAAGGACAGGGGGAACAGATACGCAGTATTTT. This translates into CASSERTGGTDTQYF.